The rows below give T cell receptor beta chains drawn from one sample of a study of regulatory T cells in long-lasting Graves disease. TCRdb re-derived calls from the multiplex PCR reads in MiXCR, one entry per CDR3 protein. The data show 600,000 to 650,000 distinct CDR3 sequences, roughly 15% seen once. These data also featured in a second study, about T cells in Graves' hyperthyroidism and ophthalmopathy.

The sequencing here drew on peripheral blood mononuclear cells (PBMCs), taken at new diagnosis, from a patient treated with antithyroid drugs. All receptors come from a woman aged 30 to 39 with Graves disease. CDR3s include the opening cysteine and the closing phenylalanine or tryptophan. D genes are given only for firm matches. Clone size is shown for a subset of rows, as once, few, many or a class of expanded clone.

few,.,TRBJ1-5,TRBV18,TGTGCCAGCTCACCACTCGGGCCGGAGGCCAGGCAGCCCCAGCATTTT,CASSPLGPEARQPQHF
few,.,TRBJ1-1,TRBV19,TGTGCCAGTAGTCTAAGACAGCTGAACACTGAAGCTTTCTTT,CASSLRQLNTEAFF
few,.,TRBJ2-6,TRBV20-1,TGCAGTGCTAGGGGCCAGGCGGGTACCAAGACTGGGGCCAACGTCCTGACTTTC,CSARGQAGTKTGANVLTF
few,TRBD1,TRBJ2-3,TRBV2,TGTGCCAGCGGGTCGGGGACAGGGGGCACAGATACGCAGTATTTT,CASGSGTGGTDTQYF
.,TRBD2,TRBJ2-5,TRBV12-3/TRBV12-4,TGTGCCAGCAGTGTTTCGACTAGCCCCGGGGAGACCCAGTACTTC,CASSVSTSPGETQYF
.,.,TRBJ2-7,TRBV6-2/TRBV6-3,TGTGCCAGCAAGGTGATTGGGGATAGCGCCGAGCAGTACTTC,CASKVIGDSAEQYF
many,TRBD2,TRBJ2-3,TRBV2,TGTGCCAGCAGGCGGGAGGGACCTCGAGATACGCAGTATTTT,CASRREGPRDTQYF
many,.,TRBJ1-1,TRBV7-9,TGTGCCAGCAGCTTAGGGGACCAAGTGAACACTGAAGCTTTCTTT,CASSLGDQVNTEAFF
few,.,TRBJ2-6,TRBV24-1,TGTGCCACCGAATCTGGGGCCAACGTCCTGACTTTC,CATESGANVLTF
few,TRBD1,TRBJ1-2,TRBV20-1,TGCAGTGCTAGACGTGGGGTTTTTCAGGGGGAAAACTATGGCTACACCTTC,CSARRGVFQGENYGYTF
many,.,TRBJ2-3,TRBV18,TGTGCCAGCTCACAGCAGGGCACAGATACGCAGTATTTT,CASSQQGTDTQYF
many,.,TRBJ2-7,TRBV6-1,TGTGCCAGCCTTCACAGGGGAGGAAAGTCGAGCTCCTACGAGCAGTACTTC,CASLHRGGKSSSYEQYF
many,.,TRBJ2-5,TRBV11-2,TGTGCCAGCAGCTTATCGTTCCAAGAGACCCAGTACTTC,CASSLSFQETQYF
many,.,TRBJ1-1,TRBV6-1,TGTGCCAGCAGGCAGAACACTGAAGCTTTCTTT,CASRQNTEAFF
.,TRBD1,TRBJ1-6,TRBV25-1,TGTGCCAGTAGACCGGGACAGGGGTTGGGATCACCCCTCCACTTT,CASRPGQGLGSPLHF
.,.,TRBJ1-5,TRBV20-1,TGCAGTGCTAGGAGGGAACTTAGCAATCAGCCCCAGCATTTT,CSARRELSNQPQHF
.,.,TRBJ2-2,TRBV4-1,TGCGCCAGCAGCCAAGCAGGCTACACCGGGGAGCTGTTTTTT,CASSQAGYTGELFF
many,.,TRBJ1-5,TRBV2,TGTGCCAGCAGTGAACTGCTGGGGGGCGGACAGCCCCAGCATTTT,CASSELLGGGQPQHF